A selection of T cell receptor beta chains follows, all from one sample in a study of T cell clones after liver transplantation. Generated by immunoSEQ multiplex PCR, the TCRdb table keeps only in-frame clones and is missing some. The sample yields some 15,000 clones, approximately 91% seen once. Here the sequenced sample was CD8+ T cells from blood, taken before liver transplant. These receptor sequences come from a human donor who received a liver transplant. CDR3s include the opening cysteine and the closing phenylalanine or tryptophan. Fields, in order: J gene, clone size, D gene, V gene, CDR3 protein, CDR3 DNA. A D gene is named only where the DNA matches it firmly. Clone size is shown for a subset of rows, as once, few, many or a class of expanded clone.

>TRBJ1-2|-|-|TRBV28
CASVSRESVVLDGYTF
TGTGCCAGCGTGAGTAGGGAAAGCGTGGTTTTAGATGGCTACACCTTC
>TRBJ2-5|-|TRBD1|TRBV5-8
CASSIGQGEETQYF
TGTGCCAGCAGCATCGGACAGGGAGAAGAGACCCAGTACTTC
>TRBJ1-1|-|TRBD1|TRBV27
CASSSTGVDAFF
TGTGCCAGCAGTTCGACAGGGGTGGATGCTTTCTTT
>TRBJ2-1|-|TRBD2|TRBV7-8
CASSSLWGREGLFNEQFF
TGTGCCAGCAGCTCCCTGTGGGGGCGGGAGGGCCTTTTCAATGAGCAGTTCTTC
>TRBJ2-6|-|-|TRBV19
CASSSLDGGANVLTF
TGTGCCAGTTCCTCTCTAGATGGTGGGGCCAACGTCCTGACTTTC
>TRBJ2-7|once|TRBD1|TRBV27
CASGPGQGTYEQYF
TGTGCCAGCGGACCGGGACAGGGAACATACGAGCAGTACTTC
>TRBJ1-3|once|-|TRBV28
CASSLLGSTGNTIYF
TGTGCCAGCAGTTTATTAGGGAGTACCGGAAACACCATATATTTT
>TRBJ1-1|-|-|TRBV19
CASSIGQHTEAFF
TGTGCCAGTAGTATCGGACAACACACTGAAGCTTTCTTT
>TRBJ2-1|-|-|TRBV6-1
CASSRQEYNEQFF
TGTGCCAGCAGTCGACAAGAGTACAATGAGCAGTTCTTC
>TRBJ2-7|-|TRBD2|TRBV5-4
CASSYLAGASYEQYF
TGTGCCAGCAGCTACTTAGCGGGAGCCTCCTACGAGCAGTACTTC
>TRBJ2-1|-|TRBD2|TRBV28
CASSGTSGQIYEQFF
TGTGCCAGCAGTGGGACTAGCGGGCAAATCTATGAGCAGTTCTTC
>TRBJ2-6|-|TRBD1|TRBV7-9
CASSFRTGNGANVLTF
TGTGCCAGCAGCTTCAGGACAGGGAATGGGGCCAACGTCCTGACTTTC
>TRBJ1-1|-|TRBD1|TRBV27
CASSLQGSNTEAFF
TGTGCCAGCAGCCTACAGGGGTCGAACACTGAAGCTTTCTTT
>TRBJ2-1|-|TRBD2|TRBV4-1
CASSLSSGEDNNEQFF
TGCGCCAGCAGCTTATCTAGCGGGGAGGATAACAATGAGCAGTTCTTC
>TRBJ2-2|-|-|TRBV5-6
CASREGPGELFF
TGTGCCAGCAGGGAGGGACCCGGGGAGCTGTTTTTT
>TRBJ2-1|-|-|TRBV4-3
CASSQSFRTEENEQFF
TGCGCCAGCAGCCAAAGTTTTCGGACAGAAGAAAATGAGCAGTTCTTC
>TRBJ2-1|-|TRBD1|TRBV13
CASTGQGYNEQFF
TGTGCCAGCACCGGACAGGGGTACAATGAGCAGTTCTTC
>TRBJ2-1|once|TRBD1|TRBV5-4
CASSIRDRPENEQFF
TGTGCCAGCAGCATCCGGGACAGGCCCGAGAATGAGCAGTTCTTC
>TRBJ2-7|-|TRBD1|TRBV4-3
CASSQDWTRGRNGDQTRSEQYF
TGCGCCAGCAGCCAAGATTGGACCAGGGGGCGGAACGGCGACCAGACCCGGTCCGAGCAGTACTTC
>TRBJ1-1|-|-|TRBV9
CASSANLRTGGDTEAFF
TGTGCCAGCAGCGCTAATCTCAGGACCGGGGGGGACACTGAAGCTTTCTTT
>TRBJ2-2|few|-|TRBV28
CASSPRGTGELFF
TGTGCCAGCAGCCCGAGGGGGACCGGGGAGCTGTTTTTT
>TRBJ2-1|-|TRBD2|TRBV11-1
CASSLWTSSGLQQFF
TGTGCCAGCAGCCTCTGGACTAGCTCGGGGTTGCAGCAGTTCTTC